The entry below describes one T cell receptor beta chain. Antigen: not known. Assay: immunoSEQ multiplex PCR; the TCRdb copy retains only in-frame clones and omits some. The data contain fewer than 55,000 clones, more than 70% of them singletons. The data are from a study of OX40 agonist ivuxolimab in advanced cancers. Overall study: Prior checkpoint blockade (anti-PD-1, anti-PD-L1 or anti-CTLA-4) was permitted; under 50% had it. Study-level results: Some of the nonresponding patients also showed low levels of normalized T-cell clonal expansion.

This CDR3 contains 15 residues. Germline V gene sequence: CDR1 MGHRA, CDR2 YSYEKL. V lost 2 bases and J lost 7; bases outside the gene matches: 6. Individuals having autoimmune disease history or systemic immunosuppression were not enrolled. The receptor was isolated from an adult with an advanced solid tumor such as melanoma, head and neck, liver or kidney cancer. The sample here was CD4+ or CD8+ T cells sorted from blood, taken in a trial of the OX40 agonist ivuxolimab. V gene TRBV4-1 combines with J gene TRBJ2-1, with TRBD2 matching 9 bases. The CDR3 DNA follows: TGCGCCAGCAGCCAAAATAGCGGGGGCCGAAATGAGCAGTTCTTC. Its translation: CASSQNSGGRNEQFF.